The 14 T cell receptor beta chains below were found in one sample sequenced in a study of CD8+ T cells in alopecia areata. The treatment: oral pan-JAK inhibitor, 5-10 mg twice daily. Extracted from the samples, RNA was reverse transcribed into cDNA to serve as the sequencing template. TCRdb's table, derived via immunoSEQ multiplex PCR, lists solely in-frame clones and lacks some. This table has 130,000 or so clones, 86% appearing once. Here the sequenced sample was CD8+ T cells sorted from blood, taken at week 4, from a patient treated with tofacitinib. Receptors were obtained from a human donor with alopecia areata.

The CDR3 DNA sequence: TGTGCCAGCAGCTTAATCGGAGACAATGAGCAGTTCTTC. The encoded protein is CASSLIGDNEQFF. The genes are TRBV7-7 and TRBJ2-1; D is uncertain. V lost 2 bases, J lost 5 bases, and 7 bases lay in between. CDR1 and CDR2 (germline): SSHAT, FNYEAQ (reference sequence). The CDR3 length is 13 residues.

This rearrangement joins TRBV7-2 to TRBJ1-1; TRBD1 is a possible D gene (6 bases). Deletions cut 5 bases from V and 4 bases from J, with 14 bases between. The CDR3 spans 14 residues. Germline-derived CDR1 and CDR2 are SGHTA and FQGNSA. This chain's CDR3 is CASSLYKGGTEAFF. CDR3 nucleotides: TGTGCCAGCAGCCTTTATAAGGGGGGCACTGAAGCTTTCTTT. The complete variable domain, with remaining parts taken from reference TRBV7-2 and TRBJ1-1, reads GAGVSQSPSNKVTEKGKDVELRCDPISGHTALYWYRQSLGQGLEFLIYFQGNSAPDKSGLPSDRFSAERTGGSVSTLTIQRTQQEDSAVYLCASSLYKGGTEAFFGQGTRLTVV.

In nucleotides, the CDR3 is TGCAGCGTTCCCGACAGGCCCGATGGCTACACCTTC. Translated, it gives CSVPDRPDGYTF. The chain uses TRBV29-1 and TRBJ1-2; weak D call: TRBD1 (6 bases). V was pared by 5 bases and J by 6 bases, with 13 bases between. The CDR3 spans 12 residues. The germline V gene has CDR1 SQVTM and CDR2 ANQGSEA.

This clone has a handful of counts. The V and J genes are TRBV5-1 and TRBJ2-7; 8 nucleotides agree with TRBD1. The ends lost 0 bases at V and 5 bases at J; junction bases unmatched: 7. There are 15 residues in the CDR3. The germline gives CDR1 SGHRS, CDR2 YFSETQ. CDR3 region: CASSLVWDRLHEQYF. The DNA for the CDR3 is TGCGCCAGCAGCTTGGTCTGGGACAGGCTCCACGAGCAGTACTTC.

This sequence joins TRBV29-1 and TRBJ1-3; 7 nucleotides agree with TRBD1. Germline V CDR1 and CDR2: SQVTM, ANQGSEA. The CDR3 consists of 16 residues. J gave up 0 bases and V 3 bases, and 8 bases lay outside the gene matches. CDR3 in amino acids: CSVDLGQAASGNTIYF. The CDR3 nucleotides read TGCAGCGTTGATCTAGGACAGGCCGCCTCTGGAAACACCATATATTTT. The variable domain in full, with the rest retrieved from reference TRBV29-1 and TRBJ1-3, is SAVISQKPSRDICQRGTSLTIQCQVDSQVTMMFWYRQQPGQSLTLIATANQGSEATYESGFVIDKFPISRPNLTFSTLTVSNMSPEDSSIYLCSVDLGQAASGNTIYFGEGSWLTVV.

DNA of the CDR3: TGCAGCGTTGGGGCTACAGTGAACACTGAAGCTTTCTTT. Its translation is CSVGATVNTEAFF. The chain employs TRBV29-1 and TRBJ1-1; D ambiguous. CDR1 SQVTM and CDR2 ANQGSEA come from the germline V gene. The CDR3 extends over 13 amino acids. Trimming cost V 4 bases and J 0 bases, with 9 bases left between them.

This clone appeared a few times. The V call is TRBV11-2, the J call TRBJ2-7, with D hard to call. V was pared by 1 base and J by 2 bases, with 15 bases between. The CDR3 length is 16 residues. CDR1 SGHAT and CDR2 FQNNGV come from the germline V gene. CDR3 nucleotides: TGTGCCAGCAGCTTAGTCACGAGTGGCCCTGCCTACGAGCAGTACTTC. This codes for CASSLVTSGPAYEQYF.

The CDR3 sequence is CASSHWDKAYEQYF. DNA for the CDR3: TGTGCCAGCAGCCACTGGGACAAGGCCTACGAGCAGTACTTC. The J gene is TRBJ2-7, the V gene TRBV2; D possibly corresponds to TRBD1 (6 bases). The CDR3 is made up of 14 amino acids. CDR1 and CDR2 from the germline V gene are SNHLY and FYNNEI. Trimming took 6 bases from V and 2 from J, leaving 14 bases between them.

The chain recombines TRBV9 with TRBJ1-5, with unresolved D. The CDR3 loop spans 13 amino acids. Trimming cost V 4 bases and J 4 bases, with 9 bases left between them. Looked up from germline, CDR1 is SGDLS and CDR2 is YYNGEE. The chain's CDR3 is CASSPSPNQPQHF. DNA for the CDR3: TGTGCCAGCAGCCCCTCGCCTAATCAGCCCCAGCATTTT.

CDR3 region: CASSLVQGPEQYF. The CDR3 DNA sequence: TGTGCCAGCAGCTTAGTGCAGGGTCCCGAGCAGTACTTC. The V gene is TRBV7-9, the J gene TRBJ2-7; D possibly corresponds to TRBD1 (5 bases). The V gene lost 1 base and the J gene lost 6 bases, with 10 bases spanning the gap. The CDR3 has 13 residues. Germline lookup yields CDR1 SEHNR and CDR2 FQNEAQ (reference sequence).

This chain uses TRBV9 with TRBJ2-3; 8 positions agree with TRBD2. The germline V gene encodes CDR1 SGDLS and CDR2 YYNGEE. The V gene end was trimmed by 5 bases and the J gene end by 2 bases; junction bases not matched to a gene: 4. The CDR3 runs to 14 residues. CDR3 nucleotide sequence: TGTGCCAGCAGTAGCGGGGAATCCACAGATACGCAGTATTTT. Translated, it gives CASSSGESTDTQYF.

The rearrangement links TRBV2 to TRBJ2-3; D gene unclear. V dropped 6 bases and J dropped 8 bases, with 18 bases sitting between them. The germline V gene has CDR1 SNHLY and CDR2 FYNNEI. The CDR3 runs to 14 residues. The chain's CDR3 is CASRESDLSRTQYF. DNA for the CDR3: TGTGCCAGCAGGGAATCTGATCTTAGCCGTACGCAGTATTTT.

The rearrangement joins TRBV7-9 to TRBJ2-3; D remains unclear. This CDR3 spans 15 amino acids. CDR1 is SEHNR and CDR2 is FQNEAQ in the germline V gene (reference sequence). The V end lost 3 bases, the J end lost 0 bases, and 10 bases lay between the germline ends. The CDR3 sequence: CASSFVRSSTDTQYF. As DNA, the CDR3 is TGTGCCAGCAGCTTCGTGCGGTCCAGCACAGATACGCAGTATTTT.

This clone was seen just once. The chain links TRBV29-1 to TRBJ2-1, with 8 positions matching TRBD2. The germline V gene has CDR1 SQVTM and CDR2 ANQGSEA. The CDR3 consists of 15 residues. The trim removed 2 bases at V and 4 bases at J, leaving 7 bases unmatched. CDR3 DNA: TGCAGCGTTGAACCAACTAGCGGAACTTACAATGAGCAGTTCTTC. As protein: CSVEPTSGTYNEQFF.